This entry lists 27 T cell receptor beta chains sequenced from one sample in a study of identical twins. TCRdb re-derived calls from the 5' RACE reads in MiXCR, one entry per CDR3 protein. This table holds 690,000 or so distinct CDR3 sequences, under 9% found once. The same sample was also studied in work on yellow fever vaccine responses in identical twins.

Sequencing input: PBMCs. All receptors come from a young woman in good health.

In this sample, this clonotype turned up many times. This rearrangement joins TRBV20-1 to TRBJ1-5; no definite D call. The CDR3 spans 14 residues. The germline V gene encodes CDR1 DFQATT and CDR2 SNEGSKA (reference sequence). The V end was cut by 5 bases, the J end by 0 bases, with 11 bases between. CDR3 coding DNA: TGCAGTGCTCTCTCTCAGCTTAGCAATCAGCCCCAGCATTTT. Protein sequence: CSALSQLSNQPQHF.

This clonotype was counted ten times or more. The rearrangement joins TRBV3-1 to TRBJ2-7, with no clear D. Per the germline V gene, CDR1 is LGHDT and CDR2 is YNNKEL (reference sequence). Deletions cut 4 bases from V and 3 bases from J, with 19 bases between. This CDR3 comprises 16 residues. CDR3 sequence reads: CASSPRIRRNLYEQYF. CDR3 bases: TGTGCCAGCAGCCCCAGGATCCGCAGGAACCTCTACGAGCAGTACTTC.

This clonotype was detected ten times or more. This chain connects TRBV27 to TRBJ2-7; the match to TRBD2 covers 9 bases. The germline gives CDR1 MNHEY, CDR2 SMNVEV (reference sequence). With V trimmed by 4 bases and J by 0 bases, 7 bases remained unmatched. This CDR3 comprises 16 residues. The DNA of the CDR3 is TGTGCCAGCAGTTCCGCTAGCGGGGTGAGCTCCTACGAGCAGTACTTC. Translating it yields CASSSASGVSSYEQYF.

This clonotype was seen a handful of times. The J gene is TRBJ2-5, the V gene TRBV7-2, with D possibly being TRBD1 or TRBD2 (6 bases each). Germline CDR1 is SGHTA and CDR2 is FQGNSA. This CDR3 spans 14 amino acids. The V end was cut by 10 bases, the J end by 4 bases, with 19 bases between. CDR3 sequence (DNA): TGTGCCACCTCAATAGGGGGAGCGGGAGAGACCCAGTACTTC. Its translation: CATSIGGAGETQYF.

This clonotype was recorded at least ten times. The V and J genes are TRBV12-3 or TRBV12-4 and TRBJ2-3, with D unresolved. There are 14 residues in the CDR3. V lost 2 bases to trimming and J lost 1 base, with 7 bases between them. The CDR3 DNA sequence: TGTGCCAGCAGTTTAAGGCTACGCACAGATACGCAGTATTTT. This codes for CASSLRLRTDTQYF.

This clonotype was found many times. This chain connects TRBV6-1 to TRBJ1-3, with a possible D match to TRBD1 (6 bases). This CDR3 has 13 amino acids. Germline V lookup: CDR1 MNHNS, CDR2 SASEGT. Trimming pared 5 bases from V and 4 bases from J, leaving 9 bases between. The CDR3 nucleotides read TGTGCCAGCAGTCGGGACATCGGAAACACCATATATTTT. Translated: CASSRDIGNTIYF.

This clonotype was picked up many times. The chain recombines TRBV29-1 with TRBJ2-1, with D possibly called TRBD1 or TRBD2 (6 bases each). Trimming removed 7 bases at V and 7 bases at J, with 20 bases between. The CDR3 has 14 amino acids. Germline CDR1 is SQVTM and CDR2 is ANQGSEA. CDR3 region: CSETGRGLGNEQFF. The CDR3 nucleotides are TGCAGCGAGACGGGCAGGGGACTCGGTAATGAGCAGTTCTTC.

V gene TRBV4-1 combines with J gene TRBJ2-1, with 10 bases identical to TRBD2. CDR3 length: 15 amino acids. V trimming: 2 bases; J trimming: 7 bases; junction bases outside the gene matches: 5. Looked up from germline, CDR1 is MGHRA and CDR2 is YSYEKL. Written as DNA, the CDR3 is TGCGCCAGCAGCCAAACCGGACTAGCGGTAAATGAGCAGTTCTTC. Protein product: CASSQTGLAVNEQFF.

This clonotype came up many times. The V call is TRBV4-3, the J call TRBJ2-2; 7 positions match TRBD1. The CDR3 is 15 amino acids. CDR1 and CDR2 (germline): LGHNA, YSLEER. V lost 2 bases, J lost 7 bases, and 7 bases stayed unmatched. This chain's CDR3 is CASSQSRQGIGELFF. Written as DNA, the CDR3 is TGCGCCAGCAGCCAATCCCGACAGGGAATCGGGGAGCTGTTTTTT.

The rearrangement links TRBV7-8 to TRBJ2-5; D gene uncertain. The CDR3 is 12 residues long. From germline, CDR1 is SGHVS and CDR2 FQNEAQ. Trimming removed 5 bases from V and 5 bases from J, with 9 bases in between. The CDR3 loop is CASSALGETQYF. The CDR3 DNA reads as TGTGCCAGCAGCGCCTTAGGGGAGACCCAGTACTTC.

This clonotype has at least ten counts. The CDR3 loop is CSATQGANYGYTF. CDR3 nucleotide sequence: TGCAGCGCGACGCAGGGTGCTAACTATGGCTACACCTTC. This sequence joins TRBV29-1 and TRBJ1-2; D is possibly TRBD1 (5 bases). V was pared by 7 bases and J by 0 bases, with 12 bases between. The CDR3 loop spans 13 amino acids. Germline CDR1 is SQVTM and CDR2 is ANQGSEA.

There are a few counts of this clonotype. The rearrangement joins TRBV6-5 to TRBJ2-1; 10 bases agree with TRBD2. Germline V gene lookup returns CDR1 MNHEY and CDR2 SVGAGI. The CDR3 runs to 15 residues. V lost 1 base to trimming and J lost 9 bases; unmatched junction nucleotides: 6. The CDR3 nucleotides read TGTGCCAGCAGTTACTACCAGCGGGAGGGGGTTGAGCAGTTCTTC. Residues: CASSYYQREGVEQFF.

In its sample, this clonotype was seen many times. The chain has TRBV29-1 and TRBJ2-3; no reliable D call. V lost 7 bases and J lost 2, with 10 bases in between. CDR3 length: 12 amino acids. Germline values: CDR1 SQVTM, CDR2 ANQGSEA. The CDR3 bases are TGCAGCGCCCGAAGAATCACAGATACGCAGTATTTT. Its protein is CSARRITDTQYF.

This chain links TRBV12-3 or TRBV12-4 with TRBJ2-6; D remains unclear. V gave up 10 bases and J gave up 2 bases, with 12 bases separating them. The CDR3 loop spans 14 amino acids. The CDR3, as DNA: TGTGCCACAACTCTTACGGCTGGGGCCAACGTCCTGACTTTC. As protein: CATTLTAGANVLTF.

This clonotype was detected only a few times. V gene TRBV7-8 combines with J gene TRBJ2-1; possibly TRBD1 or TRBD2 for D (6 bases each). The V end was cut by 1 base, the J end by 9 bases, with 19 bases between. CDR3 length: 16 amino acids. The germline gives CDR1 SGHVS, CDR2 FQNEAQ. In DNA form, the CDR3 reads TGTGCCAGCAGCTTAGATTTGGACCAAGGGGGGATTGAGCAGTTCTTC. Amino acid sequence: CASSLDLDQGGIEQFF.

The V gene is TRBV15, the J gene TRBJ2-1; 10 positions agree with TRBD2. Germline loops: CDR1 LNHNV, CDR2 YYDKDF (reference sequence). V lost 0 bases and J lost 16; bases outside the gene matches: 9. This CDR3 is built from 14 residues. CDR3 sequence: CATSRDRSGGVFFF. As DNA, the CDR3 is TGTGCCACCAGCAGAGACCGAAGCGGGGGGGTCTTCTTCTTC.

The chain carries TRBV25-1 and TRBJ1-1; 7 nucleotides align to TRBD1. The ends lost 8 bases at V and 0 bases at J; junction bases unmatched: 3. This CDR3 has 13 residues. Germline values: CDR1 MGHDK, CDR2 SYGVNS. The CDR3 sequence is CASRGQVNTEAFF. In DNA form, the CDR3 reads TGTGCCAGCCGTGGACAGGTGAACACTGAAGCTTTCTTT.

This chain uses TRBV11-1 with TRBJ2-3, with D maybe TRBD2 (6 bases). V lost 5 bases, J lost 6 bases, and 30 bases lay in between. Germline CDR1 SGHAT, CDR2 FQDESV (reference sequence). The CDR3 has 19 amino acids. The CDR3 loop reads CASSRGVAGTRGGADTQYF. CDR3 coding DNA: TGTGCCAGCAGCCGAGGTGTAGCCGGGACTCGGGGAGGTGCGGATACGCAGTATTTT.

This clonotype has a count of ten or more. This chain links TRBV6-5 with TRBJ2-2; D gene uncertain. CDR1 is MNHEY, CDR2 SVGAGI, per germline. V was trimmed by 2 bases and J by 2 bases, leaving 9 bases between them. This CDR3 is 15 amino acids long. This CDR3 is CASSYRADNTGELFF. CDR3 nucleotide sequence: TGTGCCAGCAGTTACAGGGCCGATAACACCGGGGAGCTGTTTTTT.

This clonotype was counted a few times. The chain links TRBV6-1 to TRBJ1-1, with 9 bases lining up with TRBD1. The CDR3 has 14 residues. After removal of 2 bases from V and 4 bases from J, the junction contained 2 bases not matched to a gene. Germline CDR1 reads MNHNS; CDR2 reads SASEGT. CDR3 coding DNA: TGTGCCAGCAGTGAATCGGGACAGGGCACTGAAGCTTTCTTT. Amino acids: CASSESGQGTEAFF.

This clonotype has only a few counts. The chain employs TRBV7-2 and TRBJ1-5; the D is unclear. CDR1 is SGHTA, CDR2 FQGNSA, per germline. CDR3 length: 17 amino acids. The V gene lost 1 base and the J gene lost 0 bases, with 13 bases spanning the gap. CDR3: CASSLGFRTDSNQPQHF. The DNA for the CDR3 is TGTGCCAGCAGCTTAGGATTCAGAACCGATAGCAATCAGCCCCAGCATTTT.

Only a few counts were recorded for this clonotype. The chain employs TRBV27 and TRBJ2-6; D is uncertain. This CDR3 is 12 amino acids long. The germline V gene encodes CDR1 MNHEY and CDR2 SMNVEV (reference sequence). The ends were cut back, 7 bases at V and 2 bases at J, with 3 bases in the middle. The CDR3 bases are TGTGCCAGCACCCCTGGGGCCAACGTCCTGACTTTC. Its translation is CASTPGANVLTF. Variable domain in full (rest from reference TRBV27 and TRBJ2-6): EAQVTQNPRYLITVTGKKLTVTCSQNMNHEYMSWYRQDPGLGLRQIYYSMNVEVTDKGDVPEGYKVSRKEKRNFPLILESPSPNQTSLYFCASTPGANVLTFGAGSRLTVL.

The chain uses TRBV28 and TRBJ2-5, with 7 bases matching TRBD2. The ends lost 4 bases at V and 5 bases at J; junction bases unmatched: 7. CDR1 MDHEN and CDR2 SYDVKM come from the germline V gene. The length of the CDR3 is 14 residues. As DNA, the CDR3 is TGTGCCAGCAGTTCGACACGGGGAGGGGAGACCCAGTACTTC. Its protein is CASSSTRGGETQYF. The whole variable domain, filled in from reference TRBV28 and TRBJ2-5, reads DVKVTQSSRYLVKRTGEKVFLECVQDMDHENMFWYRQDPGLGLRLIYFSYDVKMKEKGDIPEGYSVSREKKERFSLILESASTNQTSMYLCASSSTRGGETQYFGPGTRLLVL.

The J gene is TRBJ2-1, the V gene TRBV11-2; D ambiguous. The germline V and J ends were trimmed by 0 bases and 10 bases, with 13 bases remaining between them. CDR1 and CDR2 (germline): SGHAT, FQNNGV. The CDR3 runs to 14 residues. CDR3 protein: CASSLDPRNREQFF. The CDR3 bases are TGTGCCAGCAGCTTAGATCCCCGGAACAGAGAGCAGTTCTTC.

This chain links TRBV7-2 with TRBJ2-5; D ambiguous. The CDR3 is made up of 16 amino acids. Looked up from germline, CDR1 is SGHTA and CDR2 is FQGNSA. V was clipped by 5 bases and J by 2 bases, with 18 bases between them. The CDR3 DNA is TGTGCCAGCAGCATGACCCCGCCGCGCCGACAAGAGACCCAGTACTTC. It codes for CASSMTPPRRQETQYF.

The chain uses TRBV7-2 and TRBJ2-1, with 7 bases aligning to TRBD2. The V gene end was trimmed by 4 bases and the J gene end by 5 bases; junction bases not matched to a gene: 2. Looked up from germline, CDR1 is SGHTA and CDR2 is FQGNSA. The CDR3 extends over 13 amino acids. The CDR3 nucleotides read TGTGCCAGCAGCTGGGGACTAAACAATGAGCAGTTCTTC. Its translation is CASSWGLNNEQFF.

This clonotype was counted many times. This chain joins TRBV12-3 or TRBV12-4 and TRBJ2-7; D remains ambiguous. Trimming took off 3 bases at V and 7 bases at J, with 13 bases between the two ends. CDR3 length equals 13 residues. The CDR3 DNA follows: TGTGCCAGCAGTTTCGGTTCGGTTAATGAGCAGTACTTC. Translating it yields CASSFGSVNEQYF.